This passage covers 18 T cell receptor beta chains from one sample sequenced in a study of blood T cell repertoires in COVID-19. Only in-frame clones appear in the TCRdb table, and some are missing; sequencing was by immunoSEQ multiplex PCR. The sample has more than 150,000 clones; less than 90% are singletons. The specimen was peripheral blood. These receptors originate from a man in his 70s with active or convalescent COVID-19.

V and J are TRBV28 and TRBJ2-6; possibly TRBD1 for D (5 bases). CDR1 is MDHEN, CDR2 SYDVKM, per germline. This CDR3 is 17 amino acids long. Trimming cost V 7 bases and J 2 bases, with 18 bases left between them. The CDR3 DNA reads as TGTGCCAGCAACCCGGCGCAGGGTGGGACTGGGGCCAACGTCCTGACTTTC. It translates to CASNPAQGGTGANVLTF.

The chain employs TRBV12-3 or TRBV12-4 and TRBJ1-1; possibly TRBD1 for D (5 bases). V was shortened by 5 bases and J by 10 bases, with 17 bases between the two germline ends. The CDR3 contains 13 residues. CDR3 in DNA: TGTGCCAGCAGTCCGCTTGGGGGGAGGTTAGCTTTCTTT. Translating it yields CASSPLGGRLAFF.

The CDR3 nucleotides read TGTGCCAGCAGTTTCTCCGGGTTGAATCAGCCCCAGCATTTT. Translating gives CASSFSGLNQPQHF. V gene TRBV6-5 combines with J gene TRBJ1-5, with unresolved D. V lost 4 bases, J lost 4 bases, and 11 bases lay in between. The germline V gene encodes CDR1 MNHEY and CDR2 SVGAGI. The CDR3 contains 14 residues.

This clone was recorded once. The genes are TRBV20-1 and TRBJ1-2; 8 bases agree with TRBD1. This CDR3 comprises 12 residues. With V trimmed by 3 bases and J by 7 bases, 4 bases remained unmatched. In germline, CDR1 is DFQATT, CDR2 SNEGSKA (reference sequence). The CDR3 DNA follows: TGCAGTGCTAGTCGACAGGGGAGTGGCTACACCTTC. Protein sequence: CSASRQGSGYTF.

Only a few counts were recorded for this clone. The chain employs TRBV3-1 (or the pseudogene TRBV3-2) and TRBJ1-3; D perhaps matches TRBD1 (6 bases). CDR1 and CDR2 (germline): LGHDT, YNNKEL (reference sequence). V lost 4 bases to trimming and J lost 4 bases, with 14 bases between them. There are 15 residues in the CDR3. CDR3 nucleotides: TGTGCCAGCAGCCCGAGAACAGGGTTAGGAAACACCATATATTTT. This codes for CASSPRTGLGNTIYF.

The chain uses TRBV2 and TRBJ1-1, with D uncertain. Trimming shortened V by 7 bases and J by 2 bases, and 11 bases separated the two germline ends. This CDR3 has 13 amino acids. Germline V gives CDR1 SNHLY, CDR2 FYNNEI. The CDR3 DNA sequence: TGTGCCAGCAACATTCGTCGCAACACTGAAGCTTTCTTT. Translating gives CASNIRRNTEAFF.

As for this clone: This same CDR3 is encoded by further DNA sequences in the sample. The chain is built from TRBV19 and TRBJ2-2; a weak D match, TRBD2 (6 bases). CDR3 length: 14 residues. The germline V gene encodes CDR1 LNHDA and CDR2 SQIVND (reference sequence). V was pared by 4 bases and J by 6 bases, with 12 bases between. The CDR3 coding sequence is TGTGCCAGTAGTACTCAGGGAGGTCCCGGGGAGCTGTTTTTT. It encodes CASSTQGGPGELFF.

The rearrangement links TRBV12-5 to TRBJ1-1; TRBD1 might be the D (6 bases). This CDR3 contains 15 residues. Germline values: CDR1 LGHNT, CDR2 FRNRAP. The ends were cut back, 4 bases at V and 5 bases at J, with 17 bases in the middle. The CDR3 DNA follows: TGTGCTAGTGGTTCGGGGGGCCCTTGGGGAACTGAAGCTTTCTTT. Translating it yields CASGSGGPWGTEAFF.

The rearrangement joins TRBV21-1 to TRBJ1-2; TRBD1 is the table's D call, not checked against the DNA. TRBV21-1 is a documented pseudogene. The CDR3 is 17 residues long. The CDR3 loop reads CASSPTRDRGPNYGYTF. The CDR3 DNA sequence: TGTGCCAGCAGCCCGACCCGGGACAGGGGGCCGAACTATGGCTACACCTTC.

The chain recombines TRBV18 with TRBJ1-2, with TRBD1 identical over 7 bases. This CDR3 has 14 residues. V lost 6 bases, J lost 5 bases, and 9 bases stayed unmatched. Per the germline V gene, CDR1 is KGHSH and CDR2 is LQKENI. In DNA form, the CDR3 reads TGTGCCAGCTCCACGGCTGAGACAGGGTATGGCTACACCTTC. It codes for CASSTAETGYGYTF.

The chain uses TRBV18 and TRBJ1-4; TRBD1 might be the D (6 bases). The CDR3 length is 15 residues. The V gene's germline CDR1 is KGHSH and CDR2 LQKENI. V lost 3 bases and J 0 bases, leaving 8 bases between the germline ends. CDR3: CASSPQGSTNEKLFF. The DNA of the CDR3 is TGTGCCAGCTCACCTCAGGGGTCAACTAATGAAAAACTGTTTTTT.

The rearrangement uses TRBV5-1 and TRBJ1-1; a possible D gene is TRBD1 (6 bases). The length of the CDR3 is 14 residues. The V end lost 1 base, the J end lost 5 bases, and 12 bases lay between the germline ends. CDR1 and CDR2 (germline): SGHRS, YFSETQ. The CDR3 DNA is TGCGCCAGCAGCTTGTGGATCCAGGGGACTGAAGCTTTCTTT. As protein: CASSLWIQGTEAFF.

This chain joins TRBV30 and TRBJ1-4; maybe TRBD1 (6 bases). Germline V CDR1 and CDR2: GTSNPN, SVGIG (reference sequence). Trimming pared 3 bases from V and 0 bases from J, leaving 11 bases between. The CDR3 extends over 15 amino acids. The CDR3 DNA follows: TGTGCCTGGAGGTCCAGGGGTGCAACTAATGAAAAACTGTTTTTT. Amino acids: CAWRSRGATNEKLFF.

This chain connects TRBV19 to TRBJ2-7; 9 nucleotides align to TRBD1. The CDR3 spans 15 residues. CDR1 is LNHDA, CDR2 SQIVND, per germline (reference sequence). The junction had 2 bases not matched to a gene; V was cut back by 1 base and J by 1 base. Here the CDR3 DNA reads TGTGCCAGTAGTATAGTCGGGACAGGGTCCTACGAGCAGTACTTC. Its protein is CASSIVGTGSYEQYF. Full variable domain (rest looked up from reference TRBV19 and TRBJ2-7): DGGITQSPKYLFRKEGQNVTLSCEQNLNHDAMYWYRQDPGQGLRLIYYSQIVNDFQKGDIAEGYSVSREKKESFPLTVTSAQKNPTAFYLCASSIVGTGSYEQYFGPGTRLTVT.

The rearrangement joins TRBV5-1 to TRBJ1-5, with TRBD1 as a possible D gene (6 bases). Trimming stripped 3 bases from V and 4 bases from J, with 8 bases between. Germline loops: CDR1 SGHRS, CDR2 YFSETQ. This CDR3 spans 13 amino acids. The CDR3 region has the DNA TGCGCCAGCAGCTCGCAGGGGAATCAGCCCCAGCATTTT. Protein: CASSSQGNQPQHF.

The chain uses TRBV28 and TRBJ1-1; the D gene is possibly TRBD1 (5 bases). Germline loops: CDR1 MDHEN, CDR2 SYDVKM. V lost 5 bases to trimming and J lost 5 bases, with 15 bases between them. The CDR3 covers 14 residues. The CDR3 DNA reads TGTGCCAGCAGTAGGACATCTGGCTTTACTGAAGCTTTCTTT. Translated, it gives CASSRTSGFTEAFF.

The CDR3 nucleotides read TGCGCCAGCAGCTTGGTGGGGACTACACGGAACACTGAAGCTTTCTTT. This gives the protein CASSLVGTTRNTEAFF. The chain links TRBV5-1 to TRBJ1-1, with TRBD1 as a possible D gene (5 bases). Trimming cost V 0 bases and J 1 base, with 13 bases left between them. The CDR3 is 16 residues long. Germline V gene lookup returns CDR1 SGHRS and CDR2 YFSETQ. Together with reference TRBV5-1 and TRBJ1-1, the CDR3 gives the full variable domain: KAGVTQTPRYLIKTRGQQVTLSCSPISGHRSVSWYQQTPGQGLQFLFEYFSETQRNKGNFPGRFSGRQFSNSRSEMNVSTLELGDSALYLCASSLVGTTRNTEAFFGQGTRLTVV.

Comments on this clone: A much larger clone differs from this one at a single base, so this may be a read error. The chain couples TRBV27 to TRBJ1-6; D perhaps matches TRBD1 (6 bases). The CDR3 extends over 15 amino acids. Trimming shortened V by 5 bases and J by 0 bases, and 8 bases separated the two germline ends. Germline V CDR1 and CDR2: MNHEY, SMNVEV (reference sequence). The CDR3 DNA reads TGTGCCAGCAGTAGGGGGAGCTCCTATAATTCACCCCTCCACTTT. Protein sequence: CASSRGSSYNSPLHF.